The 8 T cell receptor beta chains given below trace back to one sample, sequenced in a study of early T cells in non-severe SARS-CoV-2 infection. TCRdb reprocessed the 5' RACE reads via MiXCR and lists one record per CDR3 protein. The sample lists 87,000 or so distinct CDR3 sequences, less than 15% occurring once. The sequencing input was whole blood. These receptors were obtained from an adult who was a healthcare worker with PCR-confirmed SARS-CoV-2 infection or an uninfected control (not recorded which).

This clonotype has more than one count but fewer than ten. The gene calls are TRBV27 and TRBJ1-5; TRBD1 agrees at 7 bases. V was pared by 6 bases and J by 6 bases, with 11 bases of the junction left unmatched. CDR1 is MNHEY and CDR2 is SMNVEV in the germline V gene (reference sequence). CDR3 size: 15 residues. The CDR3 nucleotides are TGTGCCAGCAGCCCCCGGACAGGTGGGAGTCAGCCCCAGCATTTT. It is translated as CASSPRTGGSQPQHF.

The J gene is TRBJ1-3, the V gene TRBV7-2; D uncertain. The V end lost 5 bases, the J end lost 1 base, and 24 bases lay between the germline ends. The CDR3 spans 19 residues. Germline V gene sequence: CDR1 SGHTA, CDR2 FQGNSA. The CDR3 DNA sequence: TGTGCCAGCAGCCCGGTGGCTGCTGAACTCGGCCTTTCTGGAAACACCATATATTTT. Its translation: CASSPVAAELGLSGNTIYF.

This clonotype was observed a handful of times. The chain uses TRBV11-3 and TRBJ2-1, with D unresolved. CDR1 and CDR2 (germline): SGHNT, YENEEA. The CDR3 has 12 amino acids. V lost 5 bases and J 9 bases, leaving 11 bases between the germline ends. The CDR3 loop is CASSEGMAEQFF. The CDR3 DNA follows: TGTGCCAGCAGCGAAGGCATGGCTGAGCAGTTCTTC.

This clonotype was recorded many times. The CDR3 here is CASSLGQGDEQFF. Here the CDR3 DNA reads TGTGCCAGCAGCTTAGGGCAGGGCGATGAGCAGTTCTTC. This sequence joins TRBV7-9 and TRBJ2-1; the D gene is possibly TRBD1 (5 bases). CDR1 and CDR2 from the germline V gene are SEHNR and FQNEAQ (reference sequence). Trimming took 1 base from V and 8 from J, leaving 9 bases between them. CDR3 size: 13 residues.

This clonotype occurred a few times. Here the CDR3 reads CASSLDRVGTYEQYF. In DNA, the CDR3 is TGCGCCAGCAGCTTGGACAGGGTCGGGACCTACGAGCAGTACTTC. This chain joins TRBV5-1 and TRBJ2-7; TRBD1 might be the D (6 bases). Trimming stripped 0 bases from V and 2 bases from J, with 12 bases between. The CDR3 covers 15 residues. Germline V gene sequence: CDR1 SGHRS, CDR2 YFSETQ. The full variable domain, in which reference TRBV5-1 and TRBJ2-7 provide the parts outside the CDR3, is KAGVTQTPRYLIKTRGQQVTLSCSPISGHRSVSWYQQTPGQGLQFLFEYFSETQRNKGNFPGRFSGRQFSNSRSEMNVSTLELGDSALYLCASSLDRVGTYEQYFGPGTRLTVT.

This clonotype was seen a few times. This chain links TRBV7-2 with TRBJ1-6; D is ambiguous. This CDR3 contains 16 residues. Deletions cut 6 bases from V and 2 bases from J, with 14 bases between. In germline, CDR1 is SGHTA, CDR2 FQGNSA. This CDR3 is CASRPGATAYNSPLHF. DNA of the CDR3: TGTGCCAGCAGGCCCGGAGCTACGGCCTATAATTCACCCCTCCACTTT.

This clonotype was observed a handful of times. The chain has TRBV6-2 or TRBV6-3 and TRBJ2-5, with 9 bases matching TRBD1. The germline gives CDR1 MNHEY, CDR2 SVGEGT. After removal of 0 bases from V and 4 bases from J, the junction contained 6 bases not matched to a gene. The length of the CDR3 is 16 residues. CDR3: CASSYSSGTGTETQYF. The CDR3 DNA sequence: TGTGCCAGCAGTTACTCCTCGGGGACAGGGACAGAGACCCAGTACTTC.

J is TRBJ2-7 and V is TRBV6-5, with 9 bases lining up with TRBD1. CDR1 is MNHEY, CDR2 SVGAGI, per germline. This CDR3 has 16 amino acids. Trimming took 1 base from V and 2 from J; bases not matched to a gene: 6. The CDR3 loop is CASSYWAGQGTYEQYF. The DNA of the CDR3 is TGTGCCAGCAGTTACTGGGCGGGACAGGGTACCTACGAGCAGTACTTC.